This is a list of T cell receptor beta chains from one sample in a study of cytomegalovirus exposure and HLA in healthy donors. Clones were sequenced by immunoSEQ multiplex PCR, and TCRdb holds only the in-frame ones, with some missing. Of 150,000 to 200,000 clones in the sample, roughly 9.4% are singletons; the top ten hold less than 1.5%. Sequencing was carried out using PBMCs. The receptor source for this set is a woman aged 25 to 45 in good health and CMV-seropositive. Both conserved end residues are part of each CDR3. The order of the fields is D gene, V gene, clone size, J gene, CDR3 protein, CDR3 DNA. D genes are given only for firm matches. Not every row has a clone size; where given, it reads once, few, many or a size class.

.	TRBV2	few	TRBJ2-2	CASSNYPSGELFF	TGTGCCAGCAGTAACTACCCCAGCGGGGAGCTGTTTTTT
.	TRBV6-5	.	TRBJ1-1	CASSRSGTNTEAFF	TGTGCCAGCAGTCGATCCGGGACAAACACTGAAGCTTTCTTT
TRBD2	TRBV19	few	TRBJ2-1	CASSKSSGSLYNEQFF	TGTGCCAGTAGTAAAAGTAGCGGGAGCCTCTACAATGAGCAGTTCTTC
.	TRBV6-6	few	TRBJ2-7	CATWRDGTYEQYF	TGTGCCACGTGGCGGGACGGGACCTACGAGCAGTACTTC
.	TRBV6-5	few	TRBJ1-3	CASSPTPGSGNTIYF	TGTGCCAGCAGTCCCACCCCGGGATCTGGAAACACCATATATTTT
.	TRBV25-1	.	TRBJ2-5	CASSWGHSQETQYF	TGTGCCAGCAGTTGGGGCCACTCTCAAGAGACCCAGTACTTC
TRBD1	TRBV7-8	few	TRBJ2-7	CASSFRDRVNEQYF	TGTGCCAGCAGCTTTAGGGACAGGGTTAACGAGCAGTACTTC
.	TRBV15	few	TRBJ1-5	CATVGGDHQPQHF	TGTGCCACCGTGGGGGGGGACCATCAGCCCCAGCATTTT
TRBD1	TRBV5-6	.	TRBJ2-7	CASSPGTGINEQYF	TGTGCCAGCAGCCCCGGGACAGGGATCAACGAGCAGTACTTC
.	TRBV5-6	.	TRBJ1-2	CASSLNALAYGYTF	TGTGCCAGCAGCTTAAATGCACTCGCGTATGGCTACACCTTC
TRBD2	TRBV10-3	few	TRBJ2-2	CATQSGSDDTGELFF	TGTGCCACCCAAAGCGGGAGTGATGACACCGGGGAGCTGTTTTTT
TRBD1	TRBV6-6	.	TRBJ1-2	CASSFLGQGTYGYTF	TGTGCCAGCAGCTTCTTGGGACAGGGGACCTATGGCTACACCTTC
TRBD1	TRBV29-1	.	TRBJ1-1	CSVERRQGHTEAFF	TGCAGCGTTGAAAGGCGACAGGGGCACACTGAAGCTTTCTTT
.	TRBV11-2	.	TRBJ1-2	CASSLARGGYTF	TGTGCCAGCAGCTTAGCCCGGGGTGGCTACACCTTC
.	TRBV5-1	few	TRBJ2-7	CATSPWLNSYEQYF	TGCGCCACCTCCCCTTGGCTTAACTCCTACGAGCAGTACTTC
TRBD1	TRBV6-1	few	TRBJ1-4	CASREPGQEGGEKLFF	TGTGCCAGCAGGGAACCGGGACAGGAAGGTGGTGAAAAACTGTTTTTT
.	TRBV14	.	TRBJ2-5	CASSQARGQETQYF	TGTGCCAGCAGCCAAGCACGGGGGCAAGAGACCCAGTACTTC
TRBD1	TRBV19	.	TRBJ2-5	CASSHRGWQETQYF	TGTGCCAGTAGTCACAGGGGGTGGCAAGAGACCCAGTACTTC
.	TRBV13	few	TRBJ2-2	CASSLVGPANTGELFF	TGTGCCAGCAGCTTGGTGGGCCCCGCGAACACCGGGGAGCTGTTTTTT
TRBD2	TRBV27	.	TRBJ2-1	CASSTSGSYNEQFF	TGTGCCAGCTCGACTAGCGGGAGTTACAATGAGCAGTTCTTC
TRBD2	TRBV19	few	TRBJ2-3	CASSPRPPGAGGTDTQYF	TGTGCCAGTAGTCCCCGCCCTCCTGGGGCGGGAGGCACAGATACGCAGTATTTT
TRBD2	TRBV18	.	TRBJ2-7	CASSPGTAGGFREQYF	TGTGCCAGCTCCCCAGGGACGGCGGGAGGGTTCCGCGAGCAGTACTTC
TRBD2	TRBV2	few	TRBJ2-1	CASSGRLAGVNEQFF	TGTGCCAGCAGTGGAAGGCTAGCGGGAGTCAATGAGCAGTTCTTC
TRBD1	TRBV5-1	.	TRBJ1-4	CASTRTGGSTNEKLFF	TGCGCCAGCACGAGGACAGGGGGGTCTACTAATGAAAAACTGTTTTTT
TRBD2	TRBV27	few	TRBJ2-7	CASRSRVAGAYEQYF	TGTGCCAGCAGATCCCGAGTAGCGGGGGCCTACGAGCAGTACTTC